The 5 T cell receptor beta chains below all came from one sample that was sequenced in a study of cytomegalovirus exposure and HLA in healthy donors. The PCR was carried out with 60 Vbeta primers and 13 Jbeta primers. Produced via immunoSEQ multiplex PCR; TCRdb's table is partial and in-frame only. The repertoire holds tens of thousands of clones, with approximately 64% as singletons. The specimen was PBMCs. The receptors shown here come from a woman between 45 and 65 years old in good health and CMV-seropositive.

The genes are TRBV19 and TRBJ2-7, with 8 nucleotides matching TRBD2. The J segment lost 2 bases and the V segment lost 3 bases, leaving 6 bases of the junction unmatched. Per germline, CDR1 LNHDA and CDR2 SQIVND (reference sequence). The CDR3 runs to 15 residues. The CDR3 coding sequence is TGTGCCAGTAGTATCTCTAGCGGGTCAGCCTACGAGCAGTACTTC. Protein product: CASSISSGSAYEQYF.

In this sample, this clone turned up many times. The chain recombines TRBV5-6 with TRBJ2-7, with D perhaps TRBD2 (7 bases). The length of the CDR3 is 14 residues. The V gene lost 2 bases and the J gene lost 2 bases, with 11 bases spanning the gap. Germline-derived CDR1 and CDR2 are SGHDT and YYEEEE. The CDR3 here is CASSFGGPAYEQYF. CDR3 in DNA: TGTGCCAGCAGCTTCGGGGGGCCCGCCTACGAGCAGTACTTC.

This clone occurred a few times. This rearrangement joins TRBV4-3 to TRBJ1-1; D unresolved. From germline, CDR1 is LGHNA and CDR2 YSLEER. V was clipped by 4 bases and J by 4 bases, with 16 bases between them. CDR3 length: 15 amino acids. CDR3 DNA: TGCGCCAGCAGCCGGTCCGACTTCAGTGCCACTGAAGCTTTCTTT. Amino acids: CASSRSDFSATEAFF.

J is TRBJ1-2 and V is TRBV14, with 7 bases fitting TRBD1. The CDR3 extends over 13 amino acids. Germline CDR1 is SGHDN and CDR2 is FVKESK. V lost 3 bases and J lost 4; bases outside the gene matches: 2. In DNA form, the CDR3 reads TGTGCCAGCAGCCAGACAGGGACCTATGGCTACACCTTC. Translated, it gives CASSQTGTYGYTF.

The CDR3 loop reads CASSYSQGEADTQYF. The DNA of the CDR3 is TGTGCCAGCAGTTACTCACAAGGGGAAGCAGATACGCAGTATTTT. The chain carries TRBV6-5 and TRBJ2-3, with D possibly TRBD1 on 5 matching bases. This CDR3 contains 15 residues. V was shortened by 0 bases and J by 4 bases, with 11 bases between the two germline ends. Germline CDR1 MNHEY, CDR2 SVGAGI.